This T cell receptor beta chain originates from a study of graft-versus-host responses after intestinal transplantation. Looking at the study overall: Tacrolimus and steroids were given for two to four years to all recipients after anti-thymocyte globulin induction. Study-level findings and limits: Early post-transplant HvG declines showed an association with peak circulating GvH clone levels. GvH clones were found in recipient marrow; some appeared first in ileum or blood. High graft-versus-host to host-versus-graft clonal ratios were seen in allografts of patients with graft-donor T cell macrochimerism.

The repertoire was sequenced with immunoSEQ multiplex PCR; TCRdb's copy has only in-frame clones and lacks some. The sample lists some 87,000 clones, around nine tenths occurring once. On this clone: Its antigen is not identified.

This CDR3 contains 14 residues. V lost 1 base, J lost 0 bases, and 6 bases lay in between. Germline CDR1 reads MNHNS; CDR2 reads SASEGT. The sequencing used unstimulated CD4+ T cells sorted from spleen or lymph node cells, collected before intestinal transplant. The chain carries TRBV6-1 and TRBJ1-2, with D unclear. The TCR sequence derives from a human donor who received an intestinal transplant. Here the CDR3 reads CASSEVGANYGYTF. The CDR3 DNA reads TGTGCCAGCAGTGAAGTAGGAGCTAACTATGGCTACACCTTC.